The T cell receptor beta chain described here comes from a study of blood T cell repertoires in COVID-19 (TCRdb year 2020). Context from the whole study: Collaborator samples came from the United States, Italy and Spain and covered acute and convalescent phases of COVID-19. The prospective study material was composed of cDNA or gDNA derived from T cells, B-cell-depleted T cells, or PBMCs. The dataset comprised deeply sampled blood TCRbeta repertoires from subjects exposed to, actively infected with, or recovered from COVID-19. The repertoires were released in a freely available public database intended as a resource for research on the immune response to SARS-CoV-2. Samples were obtained from the ongoing ImmuneRACE study (first 160 participants) and from over a thousand subjects provided by 6 global collaborators. Nearly every sample came with metadata listing a de-identified subject ID, COVID-19 status, age in years and sex. HLA class I and class II types, where available, came from metadata supplied by the sample provider rather than from assay-based typing. On the study overall, not on this receptor specifically: The amount of clinical and demographic metadata varied by source and participant and was provided uncurated.

The immunoSEQ Assay, a bias-controlled multiplex PCR, was used to amplify TCRbeta CDR3 regions from genomic DNA. The original pipeline was this. The number of nucleated cells in each sample was estimated by amplification of reference gene primers within the assay. To quantify the absolute abundance of each unique TCRbeta CDR3 rearrangement, sequence reads were collapsed and filtered. Productive Simpson clonality was computed per sample as the square root of Simpson's diversity index over productive rearrangements. TCRdb holds this immuneACCESS table with in-frame rearrangements only. Some clones are missing; in checked studies, unresolved V genes explain under half, and the rest has no known cause. The D gene and trimming were derived from the DNA, and the V and J assignments and clone size from that table. Within this sample are 200,000 to 300,000 clones, with more than 85% of them counted one time only. The ten most abundant clones make up approximately 5.1% of the sample.

CDR1 and CDR2 (LGHNA, YNFKEQ) derive from the germline V gene. The CDR3 spans 13 residues, from the cysteine through the phenylalanine. Kept here is only the CDR3 DNA, which spans 39 bases and is read in frame from base 1. The germline ends are 8 bases apart after V is trimmed by 4 bases and J by 1 base. One collaborating source in Seattle enrolled patients during active infection and followed them longitudinally through the course of disease. Collaborating institutions collected whole blood in K2EDTA tubes following their own protocols. Collaborator samples were shipped for TCRbeta analysis as frozen whole blood, isolated PBMCs, or DNA extracted from either sample type. Comment on this clone: Which antigen it targets is not known. It has no much larger one-base neighbor in the sample; base qualities were not kept.

The sample comprised peripheral blood. The source of this sequence is a woman aged 55-69 years with COVID-19, enrolled during active disease. This receptor chain uses TRBV4-2 and TRBJ2-7, with the identity of the D gene unclear. In nucleotides, the sequence is TGTGCCAGCAGCCTAGCCCGGTCCTACGAGCAGTACTTC. This is translated as CASSLARSYEQYF.